This T cell receptor beta chain is drawn from a study of technical replicates of blood from a few donors. Clones were sequenced by immunoSEQ multiplex PCR, and TCRdb holds only the in-frame ones, with some missing. The sample has almost 90,000 clones, around 95% seen once; the top ten hold roughly 0.35%. Germline CDR1 KGHSH, CDR2 LQKENI. V was pared by 3 bases and J by 2 bases, with 5 bases between. This CDR3 has 13 residues. The sequenced material came from T cells isolated from PBMCs. This TCR came from a human donor in good health. The chain links TRBV18 to TRBJ1-5; D remains unclear. The CDR3 DNA is TGTGCCAGCTCACCCGGGGGCAATCAGCCCCAGCATTTT. This translates into CASSPGGNQPQHF.